The 8 T cell receptor beta chains presented below share a single source sample, sequenced in a study of shared clonotypes between healthy human individuals. Produced via immunoSEQ multiplex PCR; TCRdb's table is partial and in-frame only. The data contain approximately 640,000 clones, around 72% of them singletons. What was sequenced was memory CD4+ T cells sorted from blood. Sample subset: CD45RA-negative fraction. These receptors all come from a woman in her 30s in good health.

A remark on this clone: It differs at one base from a far larger clone, so likely a read error. The chain links TRBV10-3 to TRBJ2-3; 8 positions match TRBD2. Germline CDR1 reads ENHRY; CDR2 reads SYGVKD. The CDR3 is 15 amino acids. Trimming at V came to 4 bases and at J to 7 bases, leaving 10 bases not matched to a gene. As DNA, the CDR3 is TGTGCCATCAGTGGTGGGAGCGGGAGTTGGAATACGCAGTATTTT. Encoded protein: CAISGGSGSWNTQYF.

The chain recombines TRBV5-1 with TRBJ2-3; the D gene could be TRBD1 or TRBD2 (6 bases each). V lost 1 base and J 0 bases, leaving 15 bases between the germline ends. Germline V lookup: CDR1 SGHRS, CDR2 YFSETQ. This CDR3 has 17 residues. CDR3 sequence: CASSLRAGGRSTDTQYF. CDR3 nucleotides: TGCGCCAGCAGCTTGCGGGCCGGGGGCCGTAGCACAGATACGCAGTATTTT.

V is TRBV5-5 and J is TRBJ1-5, with a tentative D call TRBD1 (5 bases). V was shortened by 3 bases and J by 2 bases, with 12 bases between the two germline ends. Germline CDR1 SGHKS, CDR2 YYEKEE (reference sequence). CDR3 size: 15 residues. This CDR3 is CASSSGGWGNQPQHF. CDR3 sequence (DNA): TGTGCCAGCAGCTCTGGGGGATGGGGCAATCAGCCCCAGCATTTT.

In DNA, the CDR3 is TGTGCCAGCTCACCACCTAGCGGGAGGGTCCGCGAGCAGTACTTC. Encoded protein: CASSPPSGRVREQYF. V usage is TRBV18 and J usage is TRBJ2-7; 11 bases are shared with TRBD2. Looked up from germline, CDR1 is KGHSH and CDR2 is LQKENI. This CDR3 spans 15 amino acids. With V trimmed by 0 bases and J by 6 bases, 4 bases remained unmatched.

J is TRBJ1-2 and V is TRBV15; D possibly corresponds to TRBD1 (6 bases). V dropped 0 bases and J dropped 4 bases, with 15 bases sitting between them. This CDR3 has 16 residues. CDR1 is LNHNV and CDR2 is YYDKDF in the germline V gene (reference sequence). CDR3 nucleotides: TGTGCCACCAGCAGAGATCATGGGGGGGCCCTCTATGGCTACACCTTC. Protein sequence: CATSRDHGGALYGYTF. The whole variable domain, filled in from reference TRBV15 and TRBJ1-2, reads DAMVIQNPRYQVTQFGKPVTLSCSQTLNHNVMYWYQQKSSQAPKLLFHYYDKDFNNEADTPDNFQSRRPNTSFCFLDIRSPGLGDTAMYLCATSRDHGGALYGYTFGSGTRLTVV.

The CDR3 loop is CAHRASGANVLTF. The CDR3, as DNA: TGTGCCCATCGGGCCTCTGGGGCCAACGTCCTGACTTTC. The chain links TRBV2 to TRBJ2-6; no clear D. Between the trimmed V and J ends, which lost 11 bases and 0 bases, there was a span of 8 bases. The germline gives CDR1 SNHLY, CDR2 FYNNEI. This CDR3 region has 13 residues.

There are many counts of this clone. The rearrangement uses TRBV5-1 and TRBJ2-5; a weak D match, TRBD1 (6 bases). V was pared by 4 bases and J by 4 bases, with 14 bases between. The CDR3 sequence is 14 residues long. CDR1 and CDR2 (germline): SGHRS, YFSETQ. The CDR3 DNA reads TGCGCCAGCAGCCGAGGGGGTCCCCGAGAGACCCAGTACTTC. Amino acid sequence: CASSRGGPRETQYF.

V gene TRBV7-3 combines with J gene TRBJ2-7; 9 positions match TRBD1. Germline V gene sequence: CDR1 SGHTA, CDR2 FQGTGA. The trim removed 5 bases at V and 3 bases at J, leaving 8 bases unmatched. The CDR3 contains 15 residues. This CDR3 is CASSRSGTGSYEQYF. CDR3 coding DNA: TGTGCCAGCAGCCGCTCCGGGACAGGGAGCTACGAGCAGTACTTC.